This record covers a single T cell receptor beta chain. Its antigen is still unknown. Assay execution proceeded at the deep level. Here immunoSEQ multiplex PCR was the method, and the copy in TCRdb shows in-frame clones only, minus some. The sample has more than 1,200,000 clones, approximately 98.5% seen once. This record comes from a study of shared clonotypes between healthy human individuals. The overall study: There were three CD4 naive, three CD4 memory, two CD8 naive and one CD8 memory plates per donor.

Study results and caveats: Clonotypes not shared had lower generation probabilities than those common to all four donors.

V lost 3 bases and J lost 4, with 13 bases in between. Germline values: CDR1 LNHDA, CDR2 SQIVND (reference sequence). The CDR3 spans 16 residues. The sample comprised naive CD4+ T cells sorted from blood. The subset: CD45RA+ positively selected. The V gene is TRBV19, the J gene TRBJ2-6; TRBD2 is a possible D gene (5 bases). This receptor was identified in a man under 40 in good health. CDR3 DNA: TGTGCCAGTAGTATGGTCGGAGCGGCCGGGGCCAACGTCCTGACTTTC. It specifies CASSMVGAAGANVLTF.